The entry below gives a single TCR beta chain sequence along with its context. Germline lookup yields CDR1 LGHDT and CDR2 YNNKEL (reference sequence). The CDR3 has 11 residues. After removal of 6 bases from V and 15 bases from J, the junction contained 7 bases not matched to a gene. Sample-barcoded 5' priming and a J-beta primer mix drove a second PCR of roughly 6 to 12 cycles. TCRdb redid the calling of the 5' RACE reads with MiXCR, one entry per CDR3 protein. The data hold fewer than 2 million distinct CDR3 sequences, with about 39% observed a single time. This record comes from a study of blood T cells in healthy people across ages.

Input material: blood. The sequence derives from a human donor in good health. The chain uses TRBV3-1 and TRBJ2-4; the match to TRBD2 covers 8 bases. This CDR3 is CASSQGLDWYF. The CDR3 DNA is TGTGCCAGCAGTCAGGGACTAGATTGGTACTTC.